One and the same sample provided the 17 T cell receptor beta chains below, sequenced in a study of blood T cell repertoires in COVID-19 (dated by TCRdb to the early 2020s). Libraries were built with the immunoSEQ multiplex PCR assay. What TCRdb holds here is the immuneACCESS table cut down to in-frame rearrangements. Part of the clones is not present; checked against another copy, under half of the missing clones reflect an unresolved V gene, and the others are unexplained. The sample table records about 99,000 clones; approximately 86% of these occur just once. The ten most abundant clones make up roughly 13% of the sample. Sequenced input: peripheral blood. Every receptor here comes from a woman in her sixties in a cohort sampled during active or convalescent COVID-19.

V and J are TRBV9 and TRBJ1-1; perhaps TRBD1 as D (6 bases). The germline gives CDR1 SGDLS, CDR2 YYNGEE. V was pared by 4 bases and J by 0 bases, with 13 bases between. The length of the CDR3 is 15 residues. The CDR3 reads CASSPGQSMNTEAFF. The CDR3 nucleotides are TGTGCCAGCAGCCCTGGACAGAGCATGAACACTGAAGCTTTCTTT.

V usage is TRBV5-4 and J usage is TRBJ1-5; 11 nucleotides line up with TRBD1. CDR3 size: 14 residues. The germline V gene has CDR1 SGHNT and CDR2 YYREEE (reference sequence). With V trimmed by 3 bases and J by 6 bases, 2 bases remained unmatched. The DNA for the CDR3 is TGTGCCAGCAGCTCGGACAGGGGGCTTCAGCCCCAGCATTTT. This gives the protein CASSSDRGLQPQHF.

This clone was seen a single time. For the CDR3, the DNA is TGTGCCAGTGGGACAGGTAGCGATGAGCAGTTCTTC. Its translation: CASGTGSDEQFF. This chain uses TRBV6-5 with TRBJ2-1, with 8 positions matching TRBD1. V lost 9 bases and J lost 8; bases outside the gene matches: 6. This CDR3 has 12 amino acids. Germline CDR1 and CDR2: MNHEY and SVGAGI.

The DNA of the CDR3 is TGCGCCAGCAGCTTGGGCCTACCTACAGGGGCCCCAACTCACGAGCAGTACTTC. As protein: CASSLGLPTGAPTHEQYF. V and J are TRBV5-1 and TRBJ2-7; 7 bases match TRBD1. The CDR3 has 18 residues. With 0 bases clipped from V and 5 bases from J, the junction kept 17 bases outside the gene matches. CDR1 is SGHRS, CDR2 YFSETQ, per germline. Based on the CDR3 plus reference TRBV5-1 and TRBJ2-7, the full variable domain is KAGVTQTPRYLIKTRGQQVTLSCSPISGHRSVSWYQQTPGQGLQFLFEYFSETQRNKGNFPGRFSGRQFSNSRSEMNVSTLELGDSALYLCASSLGLPTGAPTHEQYFGPGTRLTVT.

The chain links TRBV5-1 to TRBJ2-3, with D possibly matching TRBD2 (5 bases). The V and J ends lost 4 bases and 2 bases respectively, with 20 bases between them. The V gene's germline CDR1 is SGHRS and CDR2 YFSETQ. This CDR3 comprises 17 residues. The CDR3 nucleotides are TGCGCCAGCAGCCTAGGACTGGAACCCCCTATCACAGATACGCAGTATTTT. Protein product: CASSLGLEPPITDTQYF.

The chain is built from TRBV4-1 and TRBJ2-7; 7 nucleotides agree with TRBD1. Trimming removed 4 bases from V and 2 bases from J; junction bases left unmatched: 11. Looked up from germline, CDR1 is MGHRA and CDR2 is YSYEKL. CDR3 length equals 16 residues. CDR3 bases: TGCGCCAGCAGCCGTTACCCGGGACAGCGAACCTACGAGCAGTACTTC. This codes for CASSRYPGQRTYEQYF.

J is TRBJ2-3 and V is TRBV3-1 (or the pseudogene TRBV3-2); 7 nucleotides agree with TRBD1. The germline CDR1 and CDR2 sequences are LGHDT and YNNKEL (reference sequence). The CDR3 loop spans 16 amino acids. Germline trimming cut 1 base from V and 5 bases from J; bases unmatched to any gene: 9. CDR3 region: CASSQVGRQGEDTQYF. In DNA, the CDR3 is TGTGCCAGCAGCCAAGTAGGGCGGCAGGGGGAAGATACGCAGTATTTT.

This sequence joins TRBV3-1 (or the pseudogene TRBV3-2) and TRBJ1-1; 7 bases align to TRBD1. Germline CDR1 and CDR2: LGHDT and YNNKEL (reference sequence). CDR3 size: 16 residues. The V gene end was trimmed by 6 bases and the J gene end by 0 bases; junction bases not matched to a gene: 10. CDR3: CASSPYAGTVNTEAFF. As DNA, the CDR3 is TGTGCCAGCAGTCCTTACGCCGGGACAGTGAACACTGAAGCTTTCTTT.

In its sample, this clone was seen many times. The chain carries TRBV9 and TRBJ1-1, with D possibly being TRBD1 (5 bases). Between the trimmed V and J ends, which lost 4 bases and 4 bases, there was a span of 20 bases. Germline-derived CDR1 and CDR2 are SGDLS and YYNGEE. The CDR3 covers 16 residues. DNA of the CDR3: TGTGCCAGCAGCCCCCAGGAGGGGCGCCGACTCACTGAAGCTTTCTTT. It encodes CASSPQEGRRLTEAFF.

J is TRBJ2-1 and V is TRBV5-1, with D perhaps matching TRBD2 (6 bases). Germline assignment: CDR1 SGHRS and CDR2 YFSETQ. CDR3 length equals 17 residues. Trimming left V 3 bases short and J 8 bases short, with 24 bases between. The CDR3 reads CASSSGVGGGSHDEQFF. In DNA form, the CDR3 reads TGCGCCAGCAGCTCGGGGGTTGGGGGAGGATCACACGATGAGCAGTTCTTC. The full variable domain, rest sourced from reference TRBV5-1 and TRBJ2-1, is KAGVTQTPRYLIKTRGQQVTLSCSPISGHRSVSWYQQTPGQGLQFLFEYFSETQRNKGNFPGRFSGRQFSNSRSEMNVSTLELGDSALYLCASSSGVGGGSHDEQFFGPGTRLTVL.

This clone was seen more than once but under ten times. The V gene is TRBV5-1, the J gene TRBJ2-7; 7 bases map to TRBD1. CDR3 length equals 14 residues. With V trimmed by 2 bases and J by 4 bases, 6 bases remained unmatched. CDR1 and CDR2 (germline): SGHRS, YFSETQ. CDR3 coding DNA: TGCGCCAGCAGCTTACAGGGGTCCGTTTACGAGCAGTACTTC. Protein product: CASSLQGSVYEQYF.

The CDR3 DNA follows: TGTGCCAGCCTCCTGCACGGCGGGAGAACCTACAATGAGCAGTTCTTC. Its protein product is CASLLHGGRTYNEQFF. V and J are TRBV6-6 and TRBJ2-1, with TRBD2 matching 7 bases. This CDR3 has 16 residues. Germline V gives CDR1 MNHNY, CDR2 SVGAGI (reference sequence). Trimming removed 8 bases from V and 2 bases from J; junction bases left unmatched: 12.

V and J are TRBV5-1 and TRBJ2-3; 8 bases align to TRBD2. Trimming removed 2 bases from V and 5 bases from J; junction bases left unmatched: 4. The length of the CDR3 is 14 residues. From germline, CDR1 is SGHRS and CDR2 YFSETQ. In DNA, the CDR3 is TGCGCCAGCAGCTTCCAGCGGGGGATAGATACGCAGTATTTT. Amino acid sequence: CASSFQRGIDTQYF.

The chain has TRBV4-2 and TRBJ2-6; 9 bases match TRBD1. The junction had 16 bases not matched to a gene; V was cut back by 0 bases and J by 4 bases. The germline V gene encodes CDR1 LGHNA and CDR2 YNFKEQ. This CDR3 has 21 residues. The CDR3 DNA follows: TGTGCCAGCAGCCAAGATATAATGAGGGGGACAGGGAAATCCGGGGCCAACGTCCTGACTTTC. Translation: CASSQDIMRGTGKSGANVLTF.

This clone was recorded only once. CDR3 loop: CASSLTGQNSPLHF. As DNA, the CDR3 is TGCGCCAGCAGCTTAACGGGACAGAATTCACCCCTCCACTTT. V and J are TRBV5-1 and TRBJ1-6; 7 positions agree with TRBD1. Germline V gene lookup returns CDR1 SGHRS and CDR2 YFSETQ. The CDR3 is made up of 14 amino acids. With V trimmed by 2 bases and J by 7 bases, 3 bases remained unmatched.

This clone was detected only once. V usage is TRBV6-5 and J usage is TRBJ2-7; a weak D match, TRBD2 (6 bases). The germline gives CDR1 MNHEY, CDR2 SVGAGI. Trimming pared 5 bases from V and 3 bases from J, leaving 17 bases between. This CDR3 has 15 amino acids. Here the CDR3 reads CASSPTVAGFYEQYF. The CDR3 coding sequence is TGTGCCAGCAGTCCGACAGTCGCGGGGTTCTACGAGCAGTACTTC.

This chain uses TRBV2 with TRBJ2-5; 11 bases fit TRBD2. Losses at the gene ends were 6 bases for V and 5 bases for J; bases not matched to a gene: 8. The CDR3 covers 15 residues. Germline lookup yields CDR1 SNHLY and CDR2 FYNNEI. The CDR3 sequence is CASRLAGGQGETQYF. CDR3 DNA: TGTGCCAGCAGGCTAGCGGGGGGTCAGGGGGAGACCCAGTACTTC. Looking up the rest from reference TRBV2 and TRBJ2-5 gives the full variable domain: EPEVTQTPSHQVTQMGQEVILRCVPISNHLYFYWYRQILGQKVEFLVSFYNNEISEKSEIFDDQFSVERPDGSNFTLKIRSTKLEDSAMYFCASRLAGGQGETQYFGPGTRLLVL.